The 25 T cell receptor beta chains below come from one sample, sequenced in a study of OX40 agonist ivuxolimab in advanced cancers. Library construction relied on the immunoSEQ multiplex PCR assay. TCRdb took this table from immuneACCESS and kept in-frame rearrangements with V and J called. Such tables lack part of the clones; where checked against another copy, unresolved V genes explain under half of the gap, and the rest is unexplained. Across this sample there are more than 45,000 clones, with approximately 80% seen only once. Around 0.71% of the sample rests with the top ten. The starting material was CD4+ or CD8+ T cells sorted from blood, obtained in a trial of the OX40 agonist ivuxolimab. The origin of the receptors is an adult with an advanced solid tumor such as melanoma, head and neck, liver or kidney cancer.

V usage is TRBV5-1 and J usage is TRBJ1-2; 9 bases agree with TRBD1. CDR3 size: 15 residues. Per the germline V gene, CDR1 is SGHRS and CDR2 is YFSETQ. With 7 bases clipped from V and 1 base from J, the junction kept 8 bases outside the gene matches. This CDR3 is CASSGTGNINYGYTF. The CDR3 DNA is TGCGCCAGCTCCGGGACAGGGAACATTAACTATGGCTACACCTTC. Looking up the rest from reference TRBV5-1 and TRBJ1-2 gives the full variable domain: KAGVTQTPRYLIKTRGQQVTLSCSPISGHRSVSWYQQTPGQGLQFLFEYFSETQRNKGNFPGRFSGRQFSNSRSEMNVSTLELGDSALYLCASSGTGNINYGYTFGSGTRLTVV.

Concerning this clone: The identical CDR3 is also encoded by other nucleotide sequences in the sample. This chain connects TRBV27 to TRBJ2-2; TRBD2 is a possible D gene (5 bases). CDR1 MNHEY and CDR2 SMNVEV come from the germline V gene (reference sequence). The V gene lost 2 bases and the J gene lost 0 bases, with 7 bases spanning the gap. The CDR3 is 15 residues long. The CDR3 DNA reads TGTGCCAGCAGTTTAGCCGGGGCGAACACCGGGGAGCTGTTTTTT. As protein: CASSLAGANTGELFF.

The rearrangement joins TRBV6-1 to TRBJ1-4; D perhaps matches TRBD1 (5 bases). Trimming left V 0 bases short and J 4 bases short, with 9 bases between. The germline CDR1 and CDR2 sequences are MNHNS and SASEGT. The CDR3 is 15 residues long. The CDR3 nucleotides read TGTGCCAGCAGTGAAGCTACAGGTTATAATGAAAAACTGTTTTTT. Translated, it gives CASSEATGYNEKLFF.

V is TRBV11-2 and J is TRBJ2-3, with 7 positions matching TRBD2. CDR3 length: 17 amino acids. Germline lookup yields CDR1 SGHAT and CDR2 FQNNGV. J gave up 0 bases and V 2 bases, and 8 bases lay outside the gene matches. The CDR3 DNA follows: TGTGCCAGCAGCTTAAGCGGGACTCGAATAAGCACAGATACGCAGTATTTT. Translated: CASSLSGTRISTDTQYF.

This sequence joins TRBV10-1 and TRBJ2-2; 11 bases line up with TRBD2. The CDR3 covers 20 residues. The V gene end was trimmed by 5 bases and the J gene end by 0 bases; junction bases not matched to a gene: 14. Germline CDR1 reads WNHNN; CDR2 reads SYGVQD (reference sequence). The CDR3 nucleotides are TGCGCCAGCAGTCTAAGCCGACTAGCGGGGTTAATTCCGAACACCGGGGAGCTGTTTTTT. This gives the protein CASSLSRLAGLIPNTGELFF.

The chain combines TRBV10-3 with TRBJ2-4; D call uncertain. V was cut by 2 bases and J by 0 bases, with 8 bases left in between. The CDR3 extends over 15 amino acids. Germline CDR1 is ENHRY and CDR2 is SYGVKD. DNA of the CDR3: TGTGCCATCAGTGAGCCCGGGCTAGCCAAAAACATTCAGTACTTC. Translated: CAISEPGLAKNIQYF.

The chain carries TRBV6-5 and TRBJ1-2, with 8 bases matching TRBD1. This CDR3 region has 14 residues. CDR1 is MNHEY and CDR2 is SVGAGI in the germline V gene. Trimming cost V 6 bases and J 4 bases; bases outside gene matches: 7. CDR3 nucleotides: TGTGCCAGCAGCCGAACAGGGGGTATCTATGGCTACACCTTC. This translates into CASSRTGGIYGYTF.

V usage is TRBV10-2 and J usage is TRBJ2-1; TRBD2 matches 7 bases. Germline CDR1 is WSHSY and CDR2 is SAAADI. V trimming: 4 bases; J trimming: 9 bases; junction bases outside the gene matches: 0. This CDR3 spans 11 amino acids. CDR3 DNA sequence: TGCGCCAGCAGTGTAGCGGGTGAGCAGTTCTTC. It specifies CASSVAGEQFF.

This clone was observed once. The chain uses TRBV19 and TRBJ2-5; 10 nucleotides align to TRBD1. The CDR3 is made up of 14 amino acids. CDR1 is LNHDA and CDR2 is SQIVND in the germline V gene (reference sequence). With V trimmed by 10 bases and J by 9 bases, 14 bases remained unmatched. DNA of the CDR3: TGTGCCACAGCGGACAGGGGGGGGTTTTATGCCCAGTACTTC. Amino acids: CATADRGGFYAQYF.

The chain recombines TRBV11-3 with TRBJ1-1; D unclear. The CDR3 runs to 13 residues. Germline V gene sequence: CDR1 SGHNT, CDR2 YENEEA. Trimming cost V 0 bases and J 8 bases, with 10 bases left between them. CDR3 coding DNA: TGTGCCAGCAGCTTAGAAATGACCCAAGAAGCTTTCTTT. Protein: CASSLEMTQEAFF.

This chain joins TRBV7-2 and TRBJ2-3; 11 positions match TRBD2. Looked up from germline, CDR1 is SGHTA and CDR2 is FQGNSA. There are 18 residues in the CDR3. With 1 base clipped from V and 3 bases from J, the junction kept 9 bases outside the gene matches. The CDR3 is CASSLVSGASGGTDTQYF. CDR3 in DNA: TGTGCCAGCAGCTTAGTTTCCGGTGCTAGCGGGGGGACAGATACGCAGTATTTT.

V is TRBV4-1 and J is TRBJ2-1, with 12 bases aligning to TRBD2. This CDR3 is 16 amino acids long. With V trimmed by 6 bases and J by 4 bases, 7 bases remained unmatched. Per germline, CDR1 MGHRA and CDR2 YSYEKL. As DNA, the CDR3 is TGCGCCAGCAGTCCAAACGGACTAGCGGGGTACAATGAGCAGTTCTTC. Its translation: CASSPNGLAGYNEQFF.

This chain connects TRBV2 to TRBJ2-1; D perhaps matches TRBD2 (5 bases). Per the germline V gene, CDR1 is SNHLY and CDR2 is FYNNEI. The CDR3 runs 11 residues. Between the trimmed V and J ends, which lost 8 bases and 16 bases, there was a span of 18 bases. The CDR3 loop reads CASGPSGASFF. The CDR3 coding sequence is TGTGCCAGCGGCCCAAGCGGAGCCTCATTCTTC.

The chain combines TRBV28 with TRBJ2-5; possibly TRBD1 or TRBD2 for D (5 bases each). The DNA end lines up better with TRBJ2-7; the J call may be wrong. CDR1 and CDR2 from the germline V gene are MDHEN and SYDVKM. This CDR3 is built from 12 residues. CDR3 amino acids: CASRGPEHEQYF. The CDR3 DNA is TGTGCCAGCAGGGGACCTGAGCACGAGCAGTACTTC.

J is TRBJ1-4 and V is TRBV10-3; D gene unclear. V gave up 2 bases and J gave up 7 bases, with 8 bases separating them. Looked up from germline, CDR1 is ENHRY and CDR2 is SYGVKD. This CDR3 has 13 amino acids. The CDR3 reads CAISEGQPEKLFF. DNA for the CDR3: TGTGCCATCAGTGAGGGGCAGCCTGAAAAACTGTTTTTT.

This chain joins TRBV27 and TRBJ1-1; D may be TRBD1 (6 bases). Trimming took off 6 bases at V and 4 bases at J, with 15 bases between the two ends. CDR1 and CDR2 from the germline V gene are MNHEY and SMNVEV (reference sequence). This CDR3 has 14 amino acids. The CDR3 nucleotides are TGTGCCAGCAGAGCCACCGGGGGCGGCACTGAAGCTTTCTTT. It encodes CASRATGGGTEAFF.

The rearrangement joins TRBV11-2 to TRBJ1-5, with 8 bases lining up with TRBD1. Germline CDR1 SGHAT, CDR2 FQNNGV. This CDR3 region has 14 residues. V trimming: 5 bases; J trimming: 2 bases; junction bases outside the gene matches: 2. The CDR3 protein is CASSQGAGNQPQHF. The CDR3 nucleotides read TGTGCCAGCAGCCAGGGGGCCGGCAATCAGCCCCAGCATTTT.

The V gene is TRBV13, the J gene TRBJ2-5, with 15 nucleotides matching TRBD2. CDR1 PRHDT and CDR2 FYEKMQ come from the germline V gene (reference sequence). The CDR3 length is 15 residues. V lost 5 bases and J lost 2; bases outside the gene matches: 0. CDR3 sequence: CASSGLAGGQETQYF. Here the CDR3 DNA reads TGTGCCAGCAGCGGACTAGCGGGGGGGCAAGAGACCCAGTACTTC.

The chain combines TRBV5-4 with TRBJ1-1, with 9 bases aligning to TRBD1. The V gene's germline CDR1 is SGHNT and CDR2 YYREEE (reference sequence). This CDR3 comprises 15 residues. Losses at the gene ends were 6 bases for V and 0 bases for J; bases not matched to a gene: 6. In nucleotides, the CDR3 is TGTGCCAGCACCCTCGGGACAGGGTTGAACACTGAAGCTTTCTTT. Protein sequence: CASTLGTGLNTEAFF.

The chain is built from TRBV29-1 and TRBJ2-1; TRBD2 matches at 12 bases. CDR3 size: 18 residues. Trimming took 8 bases from V and 3 from J; bases not matched to a gene: 17. From germline, CDR1 is SQVTM and CDR2 ANQGSEA. The CDR3 coding sequence is TGCAGCTTCAATGTCGACTCTAGCGGGGGGGCTGTCTACAATGAGCAGTTCTTC. It translates to CSFNVDSSGGAVYNEQFF.

The chain is built from TRBV18 and TRBJ2-7; D possibly corresponds to TRBD1 (6 bases). V shed 2 bases and J shed 4 bases, with 12 bases lying between them. The CDR3 runs 14 residues. Per germline, CDR1 KGHSH and CDR2 LQKENI. Written as DNA, the CDR3 is TGTGCCAGCTCACCAGAAACAGGGTTATACGAGCAGTACTTC. Residues: CASSPETGLYEQYF.

The V call is TRBV7-6, the J call TRBJ1-5; no firm D call. Germline assignment: CDR1 SGHVS and CDR2 FNYEAQ. Trimming took 1 base from V and 7 from J, leaving 11 bases between them. The CDR3 extends over 14 amino acids. The CDR3 DNA sequence: TGTGCCAGCAGCTTAGTGGTCAGAAGACAGCCCCAGCATTTT. Amino acid sequence: CASSLVVRRQPQHF.

V gene TRBV5-8 combines with J gene TRBJ2-3; TRBD2 matches at 7 bases. This CDR3 contains 15 residues. J gave up 1 base and V 0 bases, and 2 bases lay outside the gene matches. Germline V gene lookup returns CDR1 SGHTS and CDR2 YDEGEE. CDR3 sequence: CASSLVSGGTDTQYF. The DNA of the CDR3 is TGTGCCAGCAGCTTGGTAAGCGGGGGCACAGATACGCAGTATTTT. Looking up the rest from reference TRBV5-8 and TRBJ2-3 gives the full variable domain: EAGVTQSPTHLIKTRGQQATLRCSPISGHTSVYWYQQALGLGLQFLLWYDEGEERNRGNFPPRFSGRQFPNYSSELNVNALELEDSALYLCASSLVSGGTDTQYFGPGTRLTVL.

CDR3 protein: CASSPGGDAYEQYF. CDR3 nucleotide sequence: TGTGCCAGCAGCCCCGGGGGGGACGCTTACGAGCAGTACTTC. J is TRBJ2-7 and V is TRBV5-4; TRBD2 matches at 8 bases. Germline loops: CDR1 SGHNT, CDR2 YYREEE (reference sequence). The junction had 7 bases not matched to a gene; V was cut back by 4 bases and J by 4 bases. The CDR3 has 14 amino acids.

This chain joins TRBV6-5 and TRBJ2-7; possible D gene TRBD1, 7 bases. The CDR3 is 16 residues long. Trimming took 0 bases from V and 2 from J, leaving 14 bases between them. Germline V lookup: CDR1 MNHEY, CDR2 SVGAGI. The DNA for the CDR3 is TGTGCCAGCAGTTACTCGTGGCAGGGGGGCGCCTACGAGCAGTACTTC. Its translation is CASSYSWQGGAYEQYF.